This T cell receptor beta chain derives from a study of CD8 T cells in Susac syndrome. The CDR3 sequence is 11 residues long. Looked up from germline, CDR1 is LGHDT and CDR2 is YNNKEL (reference sequence). Trimming took 6 bases from V and 3 from J, leaving 6 bases between them. The authors reverse transcribed roughly 0.5 to 1 ug RNA with random hexamers. Across 54 Vbeta and 13 Jbeta, immunoSEQ multiplex PCR amplified TCR beta CDR3. TCRdb analysed the immunoSEQ multiplex PCR reads with MiXCR anew, one entry per CDR3 protein. The profile covers approximately 170,000 distinct CDR3 sequences, with about 91% appearing a single time and around 0.079% taken by the ten largest.

This TCR derives from a human donor in good health. This sequence joins TRBV3-1 and TRBJ2-7, with D unclear. Input material: CD4+ T cells from PBMCs. In DNA, the CDR3 is TGTGCCAGCAGTCAGAGCTACGAGCAGTACTTC. Amino acid sequence: CASSQSYEQYF.